This entry describes one T cell receptor beta chain. The entry originates in a study of blood T cell repertoires in COVID-19. Turning to the study itself: Both acute and convalescent COVID-19 samples were obtained from the United States, Italy and Spain.

Original handling: Using reference gene primer amplification, nucleated cell counts were estimated. The data were produced by immunoSEQ multiplex PCR, yet TCRdb's version contains in-frame clones alone and is incomplete. The V and J calls and clone size are taken from that table; D and trimming were inferred from the DNA. The top ten clones hold around 7.5% of a sample with approximately 350,000 clones, 75% to 90% of them seen once. Enrollment of patients from Seattle took place during active infection, with longitudinal follow-up. The sample comprised peripheral blood. This clonotype originated in a woman aged 60-75 years with COVID-19, enrolled during active disease.

The CDR3 sequence is CASSPPGPARDEQYF. The CDR3 DNA sequence: TGTGCCAGCTCACCACCCGGGCCAGCGCGGGACGAGCAGTACTTC. The chain is built from TRBV18 and TRBJ2-7; D possibly corresponds to TRBD2 (5 bases). Looked up from germline, CDR1 is KGHSH and CDR2 is LQKENI. The CDR3 length is 15 residues. The V end was cut by 0 bases, the J end by 5 bases, with 14 bases between.